This T cell receptor beta chain was captured in a study of cytomegalovirus exposure and HLA in healthy donors. Whole-study results and caveats: Earlier analysis found most TCR beta V segments productive about 87% or about 30% of the time. Usually a TCR sequence was rare, but some public TCRs were found in many donors. Later analysis identified 16,951 TCR beta sequences associated with HLA alleles, using a false discovery rate threshold of 0.05.

At collection, donors were nominally healthy, but unrecorded immune exposures were probable. Germline assignment: CDR1 SGHAT and CDR2 FQNNGV. V was trimmed by 3 bases and J by 3 bases, leaving 15 bases between them. This CDR3 has 15 amino acids. A multiplex PCR was run with 60 Vbeta primers and 13 Jbeta primers. Assay used: immunoSEQ multiplex PCR; TCRdb lists only in-frame clones, some missing. The sample has about 70,000 clones, roughly 68% seen once. On this clone itself: Its antigen is not identified.

The chain carries TRBV11-2 and TRBJ2-7; maybe TRBD2 (7 bases). The TCR sequence derives from a woman in her fifties or sixties in good health and CMV-seropositive. Sequenced material: PBMCs. The CDR3 nucleotides read TGTGCCAGCAGCTTGGGGGCGGGGGCCTACTACGAGCAGTACTTC. It translates to CASSLGAGAYYEQYF.